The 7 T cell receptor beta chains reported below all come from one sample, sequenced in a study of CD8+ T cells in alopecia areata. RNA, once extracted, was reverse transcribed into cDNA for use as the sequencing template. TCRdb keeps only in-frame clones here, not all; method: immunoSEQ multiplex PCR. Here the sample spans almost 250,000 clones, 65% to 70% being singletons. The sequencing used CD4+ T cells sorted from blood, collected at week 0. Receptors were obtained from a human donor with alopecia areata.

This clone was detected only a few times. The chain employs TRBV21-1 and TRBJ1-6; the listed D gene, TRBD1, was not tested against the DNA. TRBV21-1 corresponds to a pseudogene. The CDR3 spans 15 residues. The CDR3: CASSKAPETNSPLHF. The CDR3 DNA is TGTGCCAGCAGCAAAGCTCCAGAGACAAACTCACCCCTCCACTTT.

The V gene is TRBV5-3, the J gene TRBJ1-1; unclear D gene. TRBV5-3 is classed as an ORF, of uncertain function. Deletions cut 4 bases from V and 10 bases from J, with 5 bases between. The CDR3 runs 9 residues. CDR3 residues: CARSHRAFF. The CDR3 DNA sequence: TGTGCCAGAAGCCACAGAGCTTTCTTT.

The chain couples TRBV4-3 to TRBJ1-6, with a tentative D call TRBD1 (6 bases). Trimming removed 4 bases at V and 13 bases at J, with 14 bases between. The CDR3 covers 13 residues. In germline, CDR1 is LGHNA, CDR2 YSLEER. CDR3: CASSPDRQPPLHF. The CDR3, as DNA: TGCGCCAGCAGCCCTGACAGGCAGCCTCCCCTCCACTTT.

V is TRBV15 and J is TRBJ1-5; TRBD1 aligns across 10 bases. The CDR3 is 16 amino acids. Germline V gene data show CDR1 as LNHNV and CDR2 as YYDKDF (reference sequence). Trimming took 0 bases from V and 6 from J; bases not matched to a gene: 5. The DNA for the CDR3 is TGTGCCACCAGCAGAGATCAGACAGGGGGCGGTCAGCCCCAGCATTTT. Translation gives CATSRDQTGGGQPQHF.

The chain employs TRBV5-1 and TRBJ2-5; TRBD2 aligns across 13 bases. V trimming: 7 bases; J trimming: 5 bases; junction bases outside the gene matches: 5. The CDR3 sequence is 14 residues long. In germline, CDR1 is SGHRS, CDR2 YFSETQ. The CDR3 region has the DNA TGCGCCAGCCACGGACTAGCGGGGGTGGAGACCCAGTACTTC. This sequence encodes CASHGLAGVETQYF.

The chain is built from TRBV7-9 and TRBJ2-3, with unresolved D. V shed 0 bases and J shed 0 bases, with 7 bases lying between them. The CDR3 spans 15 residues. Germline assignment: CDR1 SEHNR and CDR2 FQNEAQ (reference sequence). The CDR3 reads CASSLAESSTDTQYF. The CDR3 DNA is TGTGCCAGCAGCTTAGCCGAAAGTAGCACAGATACGCAGTATTTT.

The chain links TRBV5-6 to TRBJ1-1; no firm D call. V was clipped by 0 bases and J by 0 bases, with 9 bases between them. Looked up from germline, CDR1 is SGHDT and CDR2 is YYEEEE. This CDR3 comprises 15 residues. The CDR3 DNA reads TGTGCCAGCAGCTTGGTCCGCCAAGTGAACACTGAAGCTTTCTTT. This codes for CASSLVRQVNTEAFF.